This T cell receptor (beta chain) is drawn from a study of cytomegalovirus exposure and HLA in healthy donors. V gave up 2 bases and J gave up 5 bases; unmatched junction bases: 0. Germline assignment: CDR1 MDHEN and CDR2 SYDVKM. This CDR3 has 12 amino acids. With respect to this clone: Antigen unknown.

Amplification used 60 Vbeta primers and 13 Jbeta primers. Some clones are missing from TCRdb's copy, which holds only in-frame ones; the method was immunoSEQ multiplex PCR. The sample records about 130,000 clones, roughly three quarters being singletons. The study's findings and limits: CMV serostatus was the sole immune exposure data available. Sequencing likely caused a cluster of highly shared sequence variants. The authors reported that TCR beta sequences could predict HLA-A and HLA-B alleles. These predictions were accurate for most subjects in the first cohort.

The receptor was isolated from a man under 40 in good health and CMV-seronegative. The chain joins TRBV28 to TRBJ2-7; 7 bases match TRBD2. Sequenced material: PBMCs. This CDR3 is CASSLGGDEQYF. The CDR3 DNA reads as TGTGCCAGCAGTTTAGGGGGGGACGAGCAGTACTTC.